This T cell receptor beta chain was captured in a study of follicular helper T cells after annual influenza vaccination (dated by TCRdb to the late 2010s). Background on the whole study: Blood was drawn on days 0, 7 and 28 after each seasonal influenza vaccination. Some subjects were followed across successive annual vaccinations spanning the 2013-2014, 2014-2015 and 2015-2016 seasons to study recall of cTfh clones. One week after vaccination, a second recruited cohort of 12 to 13 subjects (Table S1) displayed a similar ICOS+CD38+ cTfh response. Multi-year samples were available from six subjects, with four subjects covering two vaccination seasons and two subjects covering three seasons. The 2013-2014 samples were cryopreserved, while the 2015 samples were processed right after collection.

In the paper's terms, the time point label means: 2015-2016 season, pre-vaccination. Seasonal inactivated influenza vaccine (Fluvarix) was administered to adults, and sorted blood CD4 subsets were tracked by TCRB sequencing before and after vaccination. To be eligible, subjects had to live in the community and must not have received influenza vaccine in the previous 6 months. Exclusions included influenza vaccine contraindications, substance abuse, HIV/AIDS, active malignancy, immunomodulatory medication and active illness such as respiratory infection. At each time point, about 40 to 110 mL of blood was collected. Ficoll-Paque PLUS or SepMate separation was used to isolate PBMC. As a non-Tfh comparison subset, CXCR5- memory CD4 T cells were sorted. Before DNA was extracted, the cell subsets were sorted from PBMC using a BD FACS Aria. The research as a whole found: Day 7 ICOS+CD38+ clones were most often found later in ICOS-CD38- cTfh, suggesting that subset may serve as a memory reservoir. With successive annual vaccinations, a recurrent oligoclonal ICOS+CD38+ cTfh response was recalled, and this response contained tetramer and AIM influenza-specific clonotypes. In the assessment of influenza clone enrichment, the possibility that the much larger non-cTfh compartments were undersampled could not be ruled out. ICOS+CD38+ cTfh clonality correlated with the frequency of that population, and its change correlated with the change in circulating plasmablast frequency. Only about 9.5-22% of analyzed cells yielded productive TCRB sequences, so sampling of rare clonotypes was not possible.

CDR1 and CDR2 (ENHRY, SYGVKD) derive from the germline V gene. Unmatched junction bases come to 8, with V trimmed by 3 bases and J by 1 base. The CDR3 holds 16 amino acids from the cysteine to the phenylalanine. The read is trimmed to its CDR3 DNA, 48 bases read in frame from base 1. Turning to this clone: Its antigen target is currently unknown. No much larger clone exists at a distance of one base, and base qualities are not known.

Receptor amplification or capture employed the immunoSEQ multiplex PCR assay. Adaptive Biotechnologies carried out TCRB amplification, library preparation, sequencing and preliminary bioinformatics at Survey level resolution. Turning to the authors' computational methods: Clonality was calculated in R as 1 minus normalized Shannon entropy, and the Gini index was computed with the R package ineq. Overlap score was the summed counts of shared sequences divided by total counts of all sequences in both compared samples. Shared-clonotype significance used Fisher's exact test assuming a theoretical repertoire of 10^7 TCRB sequences. The immuneACCESS repertoire file appears here via TCRdb, limited to in-frame rearrangements. These files lack a portion of the clones; in checked studies, under half of the deficit traces to unresolved V genes, and the cause of the others is not known. The V and J calls and clone size were taken over from that table, and D and trimming were inferred from the DNA. The sample table records 5,000 to 7,000 clones; 82% of these occur just once. The leading ten clones occupy roughly 0.7% of the sample.

This specimen was CXCR5- memory CD4+ T cells sorted from blood, taken on the day of influenza vaccination. The label giving this sample's cell subset or site can be read as: CXCR5- memory CD4 T cells. In this chain, TRBV10-3 is recombined with TRBJ2-7, and 8 junction bases match TRBD2. This receptor was identified in an adult who received the influenza vaccine. At the DNA level, the sequence is TGTGCCATCAGTGAATCAGGTAGCGGGATTTCCTACGAGCAGTACTTC. This encodes CAISESGSGISYEQYF.